This is a list of T cell receptor beta chains from one sample in a study of T cells in localized non-small cell lung cancer. Method: immunoSEQ multiplex PCR; TCRdb's copy keeps in-frame clones and lacks some. The table has 70,000 to 100,000 clones, around 90% seen once; the top ten hold approximately 4%. The starting material was PBMCs, obtained before any cancer treatment. These receptors all stem from a woman between 35 and 75 years old with stage II squamous cell lung carcinoma. Each CDR3 is given with its conserved first and last residue. Clone size appears in some rows only: once, few, many, or a class for an expanded clone.

j_call	v_call	clone_size	cdr3_aa
TRBJ1-5	TRBV6-6	-	CASRGTDNQPQHF
TRBJ2-2	TRBV4-2	-	CASSQGIQGTTGELFF
TRBJ2-7	TRBV28	-	CAGPPEQYF
TRBJ2-1	TRBV2	-	CASSESGQGGDEQFF
TRBJ1-2	TRBV29-1	-	CSVSGQARAGYTF
TRBJ1-1	TRBV5-4	once	CASSSPTGMNTEAFF
TRBJ2-5	TRBV2	-	CASSAGETQYF
TRBJ2-4	TRBV5-1	-	CASRLRGSGDIQYF
TRBJ1-4	TRBV6-1	-	CASSERPGQGRNEKLFF
TRBJ2-2	TRBV18	-	CASSPGAGGSHGELFF
TRBJ1-1	TRBV29-1	-	CSVGDRRNTEAFF
TRBJ1-2	TRBV6-1	-	CASSVSRWQGENYGYTF
TRBJ1-5	TRBV5-4	-	CASSLDRVQPQHF
TRBJ2-5	TRBV7-9	-	CASSLGQGWETQYF
TRBJ2-2	TRBV10-3	-	CAISVGLTTGELFF
TRBJ2-3	TRBV5-4	-	CASSWRVNTDTQYF
-	TRBV28	-	CASRKYEQYF
TRBJ2-1	TRBV7-9	once	CASSSPTTGPDYNEQFF
TRBJ2-2	TRBV2	-	CASSEKRGGRVRGGELFF
TRBJ1-1	TRBV15	-	CATTTTSGGRVNTEAFF
TRBJ2-2	TRBV29-1	once	CSATGGAGELFF
TRBJ2-1	TRBV19	-	CASKDRASGGRYNEQFF
TRBJ2-6	TRBV5-4	-	CASRPTGISGANVLTF
TRBJ1-4	TRBV5-6	few	CASSAAWASGKLFF
TRBJ1-4	TRBV28	-	CASSRNEKLFF
TRBJ1-4	TRBV19	-	CASSILQGPTNEKLFF
TRBJ2-1	TRBV5-1	-	CASSDGTGVSNEQFF
TRBJ2-2	TRBV5-1	-	CASSLAGGFTGELFF
TRBJ2-2	TRBV19	-	CASSIRITGELFF
TRBJ1-6	TRBV6-5	-	CASSRTGGNSPLHF
TRBJ1-3	TRBV6-1	-	CASTEGQATASGNTIYF